The 3 T cell receptor beta chains presented below share a single source sample, sequenced in a study of shared clonotypes between healthy human individuals. Assay used: immunoSEQ multiplex PCR; TCRdb lists only in-frame clones, some missing. The repertoire holds some 510,000 clones, 79% seen once, with 13% in the top ten. Material: PBMCs. These receptors were collected from a middle-aged woman in good health. Some clones in this sample may be carry-over from other donors' samples.

The V and J genes are TRBV15 and TRBJ2-5, with D perhaps TRBD1 or TRBD2 (5 bases each). The CDR3 consists of 15 residues. The germline V gene encodes CDR1 LNHNV and CDR2 YYDKDF (reference sequence). Trimming took off 5 bases at V and 1 base at J, with 14 bases between the two ends. The CDR3: CATSWRGVTQETQYF. The CDR3 DNA follows: TGTGCCACCAGCTGGAGAGGGGTTACCCAAGAGACCCAGTACTTC.

The rearrangement uses TRBV5-4 and TRBJ2-5; 9 nucleotides align to TRBD1. The CDR3 is 15 residues long. Germline trimming cut 6 bases from V and 3 bases from J; bases unmatched to any gene: 9. Germline CDR1 reads SGHNT; CDR2 reads YYREEE (reference sequence). The CDR3 sequence: CASIEAGTGKETQYF. In DNA form, the CDR3 reads TGTGCCAGCATCGAAGCCGGGACAGGGAAAGAGACCCAGTACTTC.

This sequence joins TRBV6-6 and TRBJ1-4; D unresolved. Between the trimmed V and J ends, which lost 7 bases and 10 bases, there was a span of 10 bases. This CDR3 has 11 amino acids. The germline V gene encodes CDR1 MNHNY and CDR2 SVGAGI (reference sequence). CDR3 residues: CASMGRRKLFF. The CDR3 region has the DNA TGTGCCAGCATGGGTAGAAGAAAACTGTTTTTT.